The next 23 T cell receptor beta chains were all read from a single sample in a study of T cells in Graves' hyperthyroidism and ophthalmopathy. The investigators amplified TCR beta CDR3 regions from RNA transcripts. The primer set for the first-round RT-PCR of the TCR CDR3 was HTBI. Using its own MiXCR run on the multiplex PCR reads, TCRdb lists one record per CDR3 protein. The profile shows fewer than 500,000 distinct CDR3 sequences, roughly 14% of them singletons. The sequencing sample was made of blood. The receptors here all came from a man between 18 and 35 years old with Graves' ophthalmopathy.

This clonotype was seen ten or more times. J is TRBJ2-1 and V is TRBV7-2, with D perhaps TRBD2 (5 bases). V was cut by 1 base and J by 4 bases, with 14 bases left in between. CDR1 SGHTA and CDR2 FQGNSA come from the germline V gene. There are 16 residues in the CDR3. CDR3: CASSLGVWERYNEQFF. CDR3 sequence (DNA): TGTGCCAGCAGCTTAGGTGTCTGGGAGCGGTACAATGAGCAGTTCTTC.

In its sample, this clonotype was seen many times. The chain uses TRBV18 and TRBJ2-1; 7 nucleotides agree with TRBD2. Per germline, CDR1 KGHSH and CDR2 LQKENI. V was clipped by 2 bases and J by 2 bases; unmatched bases: 3. The CDR3 runs to 15 residues. The CDR3 is CASSPVAGTYNEQFF. The CDR3 DNA reads TGTGCCAGCTCACCAGTAGCGGGTACCTACAATGAGCAGTTCTTC. Variable domain in full (rest from reference TRBV18 and TRBJ2-1): NAGVMQNPRHLVRRRGQEARLRCSPMKGHSHVYWYRQLPEEGLKFMVYLQKENIIDESGMPKERFSAEFPKEGPSILRIQQVVRGDSAAYFCASSPVAGTYNEQFFGPGTRLTVL.

There are many counts of this clonotype. The chain recombines TRBV3-1 with TRBJ2-5; D possibly corresponds to TRBD1 (6 bases). Germline assignment: CDR1 LGHDT and CDR2 YNNKEL (reference sequence). Trimming removed 3 bases at V and 2 bases at J, with 13 bases between. This CDR3 spans 15 amino acids. The CDR3: CASSHWRTAQETQYF. CDR3 nucleotides: TGTGCCAGCAGCCATTGGAGGACAGCTCAAGAGACCCAGTACTTC.

This clonotype was recorded many times. The J gene is TRBJ2-3, the V gene TRBV12-3 or TRBV12-4; 13 bases line up with TRBD2. The CDR3 is made up of 18 amino acids. J lost 2 bases, V lost 6 bases, and 11 bases had no gene match. CDR3 DNA sequence: TGTGCCAGCAGCCGTCACGGACTAGCGGGGGACCACACAGATACGCAGTATTTT. Encoded protein: CASSRHGLAGDHTDTQYF.

This clonotype was observed a few times. CDR3 bases: TGCAGCGTTGGCAGTAATGAAAAACTGTTTTTT. This sequence encodes CSVGSNEKLFF. The chain uses TRBV29-1 and TRBJ1-4; no clear D. Germline V gene sequence: CDR1 SQVTM, CDR2 ANQGSEA. V was clipped by 4 bases and J by 4 bases, with 4 bases between them. The CDR3 consists of 11 residues.

This clonotype was observed a few times. The chain uses TRBV15 and TRBJ2-1, with 8 positions matching TRBD1. Germline trimming cut 2 bases from V and 6 bases from J; bases unmatched to any gene: 9. CDR1 is LNHNV and CDR2 is YYDKDF in the germline V gene (reference sequence). This CDR3 comprises 16 residues. The CDR3 reads CATSRLLGQGRNEQFF. The CDR3 nucleotides read TGTGCCACCAGCAGACTGCTAGGACAGGGACGCAATGAGCAGTTCTTC.

This clonotype was counted many times. The V and J genes are TRBV2 and TRBJ2-5; tentatively, D is TRBD2 (6 bases). CDR3 length: 13 amino acids. Trimming removed 8 bases at V and 5 bases at J, with 15 bases between. The V gene's germline CDR1 is SNHLY and CDR2 FYNNEI. CDR3 in DNA: TGTGCCAGCTGTCGGGGCGGGGAGGAGACCCAGTACTTC. Amino acids: CASCRGGEETQYF.

This chain links TRBV7-6 with TRBJ2-2; 8 positions match TRBD1. Germline CDR1 and CDR2: SGHVS and FNYEAQ. Trimming removed 1 base from V and 7 bases from J; junction bases left unmatched: 8. CDR3 length: 16 amino acids. The CDR3: CASSLEGQVLYGELFF. CDR3 coding DNA: TGTGCCAGCAGCTTAGAGGGACAGGTCTTATACGGGGAGCTGTTTTTT.

Many counts were recorded for this clonotype. V and J are TRBV5-5 and TRBJ2-7; D is unresolved. The V end lost 1 base, the J end lost 2 bases, and 10 bases lay between the germline ends. There are 14 residues in the CDR3. Germline CDR1 SGHKS, CDR2 YYEKEE (reference sequence). DNA of the CDR3: TGTGCCAGCAGCTTGACCCAGACCACCTACGAGCAGTACTTC. Translation: CASSLTQTTYEQYF.

This clonotype occurred a few times. The chain employs TRBV10-1 and TRBJ2-7, with D perhaps TRBD2 (5 bases). Germline V gives CDR1 WNHNN, CDR2 SYGVQD (reference sequence). This CDR3 has 13 amino acids. The V and J ends lost 4 bases and 6 bases respectively, with 13 bases between them. This chain's CDR3 is CASSATREGEQYF. CDR3 bases: TGCGCCAGCAGTGCAACTCGCGAGGGCGAGCAGTACTTC.

The gene calls are TRBV6-5 and TRBJ1-4; unclear D gene. This CDR3 is 13 amino acids long. The ends were cut back, 4 bases at V and 5 bases at J, with 8 bases in the middle. CDR1 and CDR2 from the germline V gene are MNHEY and SVGAGI. The chain's CDR3 is CASSLDWNEKLFF. The DNA for the CDR3 is TGTGCCAGCAGTTTGGACTGGAATGAAAAACTGTTTTTT.

V and J are TRBV20-1 and TRBJ2-6; 12 nucleotides line up with TRBD2. The CDR3 is 17 residues long. CDR1 and CDR2 from the germline V gene are DFQATT and SNEGSKA (reference sequence). V lost 3 bases, J lost 0 bases, and 3 bases stayed unmatched. The CDR3: CSASGLAGHSGANVLTF. DNA for the CDR3: TGCAGTGCTAGCGGACTAGCGGGACACTCTGGGGCCAACGTCCTGACTTTC.

This clonotype showed up many times. This chain joins TRBV7-9 and TRBJ2-3, with 7 bases identical to TRBD2. CDR1 is SEHNR, CDR2 FQNEAQ, per germline (reference sequence). V lost 11 bases to trimming and J lost 4 bases; unmatched junction nucleotides: 18. This CDR3 is built from 16 residues. CDR3 nucleotide sequence: TGTGCCGGCAACCTACGTAAGGGACTAAGGCCAGATACGCAGTATTTT. Amino acids: CAGNLRKGLRPDTQYF.

This clonotype was recorded many times. The chain links TRBV20-1 to TRBJ2-3; 7 nucleotides align to TRBD1. Germline V gene sequence: CDR1 DFQATT, CDR2 SNEGSKA (reference sequence). V shed 2 bases and J 1 base; nucleotides not matched to a gene: 3. This CDR3 has 14 amino acids. The CDR3 region is CSARRGPGTDTQYF. The CDR3 DNA follows: TGCAGTGCTAGAAGGGGGCCCGGCACAGATACGCAGTATTTT.

This clonotype was recorded many times. The chain is built from TRBV5-6 and TRBJ2-1; 8 bases fit TRBD1. V lost 2 bases and J lost 4; bases outside the gene matches: 8. The CDR3 spans 16 residues. CDR1 and CDR2 from the germline V gene are SGHDT and YYEEEE. The CDR3 here is CASSLPTGVGYNEQFF. Here the CDR3 DNA reads TGTGCCAGCAGCTTACCGACAGGGGTCGGGTACAATGAGCAGTTCTTC.

To note about this clonotype: Just one base apart from a much larger clone, this may be a read error. This chain joins TRBV9 and TRBJ1-1; TRBD1 might be the D (5 bases). Germline CDR1 reads SGDLS; CDR2 reads YYNGEE. This CDR3 has 14 residues. The V gene lost 0 bases and the J gene lost 1 base, with 7 bases spanning the gap. The CDR3 DNA sequence: TGTGCCAGCAGCGTAGACGGGGGGAACACTGAAGCTTTCTTT. Translation gives CASSVDGGNTEAFF.

Many counts were recorded for this clonotype. This rearrangement joins TRBV5-8 to TRBJ1-2; TRBD1 aligns across 8 bases. The ends lost 6 bases at V and 7 bases at J; junction bases unmatched: 5. Germline V gene data show CDR1 as SGHTS and CDR2 as YDEGEE. This CDR3 has 12 amino acids. Written as DNA, the CDR3 is TGTGCCAGCACCTCGGACAGGGCTGGCTACACCTTC. Translated: CASTSDRAGYTF.

This clonotype was found many times. The gene calls are TRBV2 and TRBJ1-6; D is perhaps TRBD1 (6 bases). This CDR3 has 16 amino acids. The V and J ends lost 5 bases and 8 bases respectively, with 19 bases between them. CDR1 is SNHLY, CDR2 FYNNEI, per germline. CDR3 sequence (DNA): TGTGCCAGCAGTAAGAATCTGGACAGTGTTTATTCACCCCTCCACTTT. This encodes CASSKNLDSVYSPLHF.

The rearrangement joins TRBV14 to TRBJ2-7, with TRBD2 matching over 10 bases. This CDR3 is 16 amino acids long. Trimming cost V 0 bases and J 4 bases; bases outside gene matches: 6. Per the germline V gene, CDR1 is SGHDN and CDR2 is FVKESK. The CDR3 loop is CASSQDGLAVPYEQYF. The CDR3 DNA is TGTGCCAGCAGCCAAGATGGACTAGCGGTTCCTTACGAGCAGTACTTC.

The rearrangement joins TRBV7-8 to TRBJ2-1; D might be TRBD2 (6 bases). Per germline, CDR1 SGHVS and CDR2 FQNEAQ. V dropped 1 base and J dropped 3 bases, with 13 bases sitting between them. This CDR3 contains 16 residues. CDR3 in DNA: TGTGCCAGCAGCTTAGTTAGCCCCGGGAGCTACAATGAGCAGTTCTTC. Translation: CASSLVSPGSYNEQFF.

This clonotype has at least ten counts. The chain carries TRBV5-1 and TRBJ2-1; 8 nucleotides match TRBD2. CDR1 SGHRS and CDR2 YFSETQ come from the germline V gene. With V trimmed by 1 base and J by 4 bases, 7 bases remained unmatched. CDR3 length: 16 amino acids. The CDR3 spells CASSLLASGGYNEQFF. In DNA form, the CDR3 reads TGCGCCAGCAGCTTGCTTGCCTCGGGAGGGTACAATGAGCAGTTCTTC.

The chain couples TRBV19 to TRBJ2-7, with 11 bases lining up with TRBD1. Germline-derived CDR1 and CDR2 are LNHDA and SQIVND (reference sequence). V lost 7 bases to trimming and J lost 6 bases; unmatched junction nucleotides: 8. CDR3 size: 14 residues. The CDR3 here is CASTGTGGGGEQYF. The CDR3 DNA sequence: TGTGCCAGTACCGGGACAGGGGGTGGAGGCGAGCAGTACTTC.

This clonotype was counted at least ten times. The CDR3 DNA sequence: TGTGCCAGCAGCCCCAGTCAGACGGGAGGCGGAAACACCATATATTTT. Its translation: CASSPSQTGGGNTIYF. The chain combines TRBV6-1 with TRBJ1-3, with unresolved D. Trimming cost V 6 bases and J 4 bases, with 19 bases left between them. From germline, CDR1 is MNHNS and CDR2 SASEGT. The CDR3 runs 16 residues.